The TCR beta chain under discussion was sequenced for a study of shared clonotypes between healthy human individuals. Clones were read by immunoSEQ multiplex PCR, and TCRdb kept only the in-frame ones, dropping some. The sample records roughly 2.6 million clones, 85% to 95% being singletons. Participating donors were healthy, HIV-negative adults free of recent acute infections or vaccinations. The ends were cut back, 5 bases at V and 7 bases at J, with 14 bases in the middle. The CDR3 loop spans 14 amino acids. CDR1 is LNHDA and CDR2 is SQIVND in the germline V gene (reference sequence). The V and J genes are TRBV19 and TRBJ2-2; D could derive from TRBD1 or TRBD2 (5 bases each). The sample taken for sequencing was naive CD4+ T cells sorted from blood. This sample's subset: CD45RA+ positively selected. This clonotype was obtained from a man younger than 35 in good health. CDR3 sequence reads: CASSPREGLGELFF. Here the CDR3 DNA reads TGTGCCAGTAGTCCCCGAGAGGGGCTCGGGGAGCTGTTTTTT.